This T cell receptor (beta chain) was obtained from a study of memory CD4+ T cells and cytomegalovirus serostatus. General study results and limits: About 40% of the roughly 150 known CMV-associated TCRbeta sequences appeared in CD4+ memory. The CMV-associated TCR signature appears largely within the CD4+ memory repertoire. Repertoires predicted CMV serostatus with median bootstrapped AUC of about 0.95.

A note on this clone: What it binds is not known.

Single viable CD3+CD4+CD8-CD45RO+ cells were sorted as the memory CD4+ T cells. Original analysis: Out-of-frame sequences were removed, leaving about 2,300,000 distinct TCRbeta sequences. Some clones are missing from TCRdb's copy, which holds only in-frame ones; the method was immunoSEQ multiplex PCR. That table furnishes V, J and clone size, whereas the DNA furnished D and trimming. The profile shows about 45,000 clones, 76% of them singletons. The CDR3 runs 12 residues. Germline assignment: CDR1 SGHTA and CDR2 FQGNSA. V was cut by 0 bases and J by 6 bases, with 6 bases left in between. This TCR was recovered from an adult in good health and CMV-seronegative. The rearrangement links TRBV7-2 to TRBJ2-7, with D possibly being TRBD1 or TRBD2 (5 bases each). Sequencing was performed on memory CD4+ T cells from blood. As DNA, the CDR3 is TGTGCCAGCAGCTTAGCGGGACGCGAGCAGTACTTC. This translates into CASSLAGREQYF.